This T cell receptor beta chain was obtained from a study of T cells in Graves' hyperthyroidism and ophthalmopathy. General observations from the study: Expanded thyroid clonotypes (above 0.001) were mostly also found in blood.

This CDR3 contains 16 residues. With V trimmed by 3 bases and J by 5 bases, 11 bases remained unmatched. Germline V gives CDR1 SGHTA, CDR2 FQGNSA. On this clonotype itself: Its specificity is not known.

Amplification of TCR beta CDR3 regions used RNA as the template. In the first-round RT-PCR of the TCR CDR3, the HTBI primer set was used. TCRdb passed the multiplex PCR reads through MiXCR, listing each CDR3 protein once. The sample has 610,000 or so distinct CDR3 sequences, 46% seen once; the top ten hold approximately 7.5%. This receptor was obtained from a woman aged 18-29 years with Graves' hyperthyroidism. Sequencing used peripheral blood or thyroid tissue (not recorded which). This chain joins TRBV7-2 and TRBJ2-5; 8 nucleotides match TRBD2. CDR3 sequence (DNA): TGTGCCAGCAGCTTGGCCGGGACTAGTGGGATGGAGACCCAGTACTTC. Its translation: CASSLAGTSGMETQYF.